The entry that follows covers one T cell receptor (beta chain) sequence. This sample was taken from a study of blood T cell repertoires in COVID-19. In the study overall: Samples taken during acute and convalescent COVID-19 were collected in the United States, Italy and Spain. PBMCs, B-cell-depleted T cells, or T cells were the source of the cDNA or gDNA that made up the material.

How the authors handled the data: Researchers report that nucleated cell counts were estimated from reference gene primer amplification. Here immunoSEQ multiplex PCR was the method, and the copy in TCRdb shows in-frame clones only, minus some. The DNA gave D and trimming, while V, J and clone size come from that table. The sample records about 330,000 clones, 70% to 90% being singletons. V trimming: 3 bases; J trimming: 5 bases; junction bases outside the gene matches: 6. Germline values: CDR1 WNHNN, CDR2 SYGVQD (reference sequence). The CDR3 totals 15 residues. Allocation to cohorts depended on clinical history reported by the participants.

This clonotype was obtained from a woman aged 18 to 35 who had recovered from COVID-19. Sequenced input: PBMCs or T cells enriched from blood (not recorded which). This chain connects TRBV10-1 to TRBJ2-7; TRBD1 agrees at 11 bases. The chain's CDR3 is CASSDPGQGADEQYF. CDR3 sequence (DNA): TGCGCCAGCAGTGACCCCGGACAGGGGGCCGACGAGCAGTACTTC.